The sequence of this T cell receptor beta chain was determined in a study of CD8+ T cells in alopecia areata. Study information: Once tofacitinib had been taken for 6 to 18 months, 6 months off drug followed. Using the percentage of affected scalp area, treated patients' severity was scored.

Extraction of RNA preceded its reverse transcription into cDNA, which served as the sequencing template. Data came from immunoSEQ multiplex PCR; TCRdb stores just in-frame clones and leaves some out. The table has some 160,000 clones, roughly 65% seen once; the top ten hold around 0.91%. This CDR3 comprises 15 residues. Looked up from germline, CDR1 is SGHTA and CDR2 is FQGNSA. Trimming took 4 bases from V and 3 from J; bases not matched to a gene: 7. The sample's treatment: oral pan-JAK inhibitor, 5-10 mg twice daily. This specimen consisted of CD4+ T cells sorted from blood, obtained at week 4, from a patient treated with tofacitinib. This chain links TRBV7-2 with TRBJ2-7; TRBD2 agrees at 9 bases. This clonotype was sampled from a human donor with alopecia areata. The CDR3 nucleotides are TGTGCCAGCAGCTCTCAGCGGGGGGCCGGCTACGAGCAGTACTTC. Residues: CASSSQRGAGYEQYF.